The 13 T cell receptor beta chains reported below all come from one sample, sequenced in a study of regulatory T cells (dated by TCRdb to about 2018). Library preparation was by the immunoSEQ multiplex PCR assay. The multiplex PCR used 52 forward TRBV primers and 13 reverse TRBJ primers, with assay-based and computational corrections for amplification bias. This immuneACCESS table, as held by TCRdb, lists in-frame sequences with V and J called but not all clones. Of the missing ones, under half trace to an unresolved V gene in checked studies; the others have no known cause. Recorded for this sample are about 6,100 clones; 75% to 90% of them occurred a single time. The ten largest make up around 2% of the sample. Overall study results and their limits: Compared with both autologous conventional CD4+ cells and control regulatory T cells, regulatory T cells from CD3G-deficient patients had reduced Shannon diversity.

Which antigens these TCRs recognize remains unknown. The sample comprised CD4+ Tregs sorted from blood. These receptors all stem from a person under 35 with CD3G deficiency.

This sequence joins TRBV5-1 and TRBJ2-2; D is unclear. Germline CDR1 reads SGHRS; CDR2 reads YFSETQ. The CDR3 has 12 residues. With 4 bases removed from V and 6 bases from J, the gap between germline ends came to 7 bases. In nucleotides, the CDR3 is TGCGCCAGCAGCCCTCCCCCCGGGGAGCTGTTTTTT. The encoded protein is CASSPPPGELFF.

The CDR3 region has the DNA TGTGCCAGCAGTAGCGGGAGGAAACAGGGAGATACGCAGTATTTT. Its protein is CASSSGRKQGDTQYF. The gene calls are TRBV28 and TRBJ2-3, with TRBD2 matching over 9 bases. V trimming: 5 bases; J trimming: 5 bases; junction bases outside the gene matches: 8. This CDR3 is built from 15 residues. CDR1 and CDR2 (germline): MDHEN, SYDVKM. Looking up the rest from reference TRBV28 and TRBJ2-3 gives the full variable domain: DVKVTQSSRYLVKRTGEKVFLECVQDMDHENMFWYRQDPGLGLRLIYFSYDVKMKEKGDIPEGYSVSREKKERFSLILESASTNQTSMYLCASSSGRKQGDTQYFGPGTRLTVL.

The chain couples TRBV28 to TRBJ1-1; no reliable D call. The germline V and J ends were trimmed by 3 bases and 7 bases, with 18 bases remaining between them. The CDR3 is made up of 15 amino acids. Germline CDR1 and CDR2: MDHEN and SYDVKM. Written as DNA, the CDR3 is TGTGCCAGCAGTTTGTGGGCCCTTCCCAGATTTGAAGCTTTCTTT. Amino acid sequence: CASSLWALPRFEAFF.

V gene TRBV28 combines with J gene TRBJ2-7, with D possibly called TRBD1 or TRBD2 (6 bases each). Germline CDR1 and CDR2: MDHEN and SYDVKM. The CDR3 contains 15 residues. The germline V and J ends were trimmed by 5 bases and 0 bases, with 14 bases remaining between them. CDR3 sequence reads: CASSTTGRSSYEQYF. The CDR3 nucleotides read TGTGCCAGCAGTACCACAGGGAGGAGCTCCTACGAGCAGTACTTC.

The sample holds a few counts of this clone. CDR3: CASTVSPVSNQPQHF. The CDR3 DNA reads as TGTGCCAGCACAGTTTCCCCCGTTAGCAATCAGCCCCAGCATTTT. V usage is TRBV6-5 and J usage is TRBJ1-5; D gene ambiguous. The V gene's germline CDR1 is MNHEY and CDR2 SVGAGI. CDR3 size: 15 residues. V lost 7 bases, J lost 0 bases, and 13 bases lay in between.

J is TRBJ2-7 and V is TRBV5-1; D remains unclear. Germline CDR1 and CDR2: SGHRS and YFSETQ. The CDR3 has 13 amino acids. Trimming took off 0 bases at V and 4 bases at J, with 8 bases between the two ends. CDR3 nucleotides: TGCGCCAGCAGCTTGGTCCCGGGTTACGAGCAGTACTTC. This translates into CASSLVPGYEQYF.

J is TRBJ2-7 and V is TRBV28; 8 bases map to TRBD1. V gave up 5 bases and J gave up 6 bases; unmatched junction bases: 18. The germline CDR1 and CDR2 sequences are MDHEN and SYDVKM. This CDR3 comprises 17 residues. The CDR3: CASSLYRQGTPGGEQYF. The CDR3 DNA reads TGTGCCAGCAGTCTCTATCGACAGGGGACCCCCGGGGGCGAGCAGTACTTC.

The CDR3 DNA is TGTGCCAGCAGTGGACGGGGGGGACAGGGTGCTGGGGCCAACGTCCTGACTTTC. Its protein is CASSGRGGQGAGANVLTF. The V call is TRBV6-1, the J call TRBJ2-6, with D perhaps TRBD1 (9 bases). V shed 4 bases and J shed 2 bases, with 18 bases lying between them. The CDR3 sequence is 18 residues long. The germline V gene encodes CDR1 MNHNS and CDR2 SASEGT.

The V call is TRBV5-1, the J call TRBJ1-1; TRBD1 might be the D (5 bases). CDR3 size: 15 residues. The germline V gene has CDR1 SGHRS and CDR2 YFSETQ. V was cut by 3 bases and J by 5 bases, with 17 bases left in between. The CDR3 protein is CASSSSGAGGTEAFF. The CDR3 DNA sequence: TGCGCCAGCAGCTCCTCCGGGGCCGGGGGGACTGAAGCTTTCTTT. The full variable domain, in which reference TRBV5-1 and TRBJ1-1 provide the parts outside the CDR3, is KAGVTQTPRYLIKTRGQQVTLSCSPISGHRSVSWYQQTPGQGLQFLFEYFSETQRNKGNFPGRFSGRQFSNSRSEMNVSTLELGDSALYLCASSSSGAGGTEAFFGQGTRLTVV.

The chain combines TRBV7-2 with TRBJ2-1; 10 positions match TRBD2. V was clipped by 2 bases and J by 8 bases; unmatched bases: 9. Germline assignment: CDR1 SGHTA and CDR2 FQGNSA. CDR3 length: 16 amino acids. CDR3 in amino acids: CASSLTQREGLYEQFF. In nucleotides, the CDR3 is TGTGCCAGCAGCTTAACTCAGCGGGAGGGCCTGTATGAGCAGTTCTTC. The variable domain in full, with the rest retrieved from reference TRBV7-2 and TRBJ2-1, is GAGVSQSPSNKVTEKGKDVELRCDPISGHTALYWYRQSLGQGLEFLIYFQGNSAPDKSGLPSDRFSAERTGGSVSTLTIQRTQQEDSAVYLCASSLTQREGLYEQFFGPGTRLTVL.

CDR3 coding DNA: TGTGCCTGGAACCGGGGAGGAGCCGGGGAGCTGTTTTTT. Encoded protein: CAWNRGGAGELFF. The J gene is TRBJ2-2, the V gene TRBV30; maybe TRBD2 (6 bases). The CDR3 has 13 amino acids. The germline V gene encodes CDR1 GTSNPN and CDR2 SVGIG (reference sequence). V was pared by 4 bases and J by 6 bases, with 12 bases between.

The chain carries TRBV19 and TRBJ1-3; D is ambiguous. V was clipped by 1 base and J by 0 bases, with 7 bases between them. The CDR3 is made up of 15 amino acids. Germline V CDR1 and CDR2: LNHDA, SQIVND (reference sequence). CDR3 loop: CASSIGGGSGNTIYF. CDR3 nucleotide sequence: TGTGCCAGTAGTATAGGAGGCGGCTCTGGAAACACCATATATTTT.

This chain uses TRBV5-1 with TRBJ2-3; D not resolved. Trimming pared 0 bases from V and 4 bases from J, leaving 9 bases between. Germline-derived CDR1 and CDR2 are SGHRS and YFSETQ. The CDR3 extends over 14 amino acids. The CDR3 nucleotides are TGCGCCAGCAGCTTGGGTGGGTCGGCAGATACGCAGTATTTT. Translating it yields CASSLGGSADTQYF.